Below, 3 T cell receptor beta chains from the same sample are listed, as sequenced in a study of early T cells in non-severe SARS-CoV-2 infection (dated by TCRdb to the early 2020s). The library was generated by 5' RACE. The run used a NextSeq 500. TCRdb trimmed public reads at Q25 via fastp, called clones via MiXCR and kept in-frame beta chains. Each CDR3 protein appears once, grouped with its most common genes and DNA. The sample yields tens of thousands of distinct CDR3 sequences; over 9% were counted once. In total, the top ten clones hold 1.5% to 2% of the sample. Material: whole blood. The receptors were gathered from an adult who was a healthcare worker with PCR-confirmed SARS-CoV-2 infection or an uninfected control (not recorded which).

This clonotype was recorded at least ten times. The chain is built from TRBV7-6 and TRBJ1-1; D may be TRBD1 (5 bases). The V gene lost 5 bases and the J gene lost 1 base, with 8 bases spanning the gap. CDR1 and CDR2 from the germline V gene are SGHVS and FNYEAQ. This CDR3 is 13 amino acids long. The CDR3 region is CASSQQANTEAFF. In nucleotides, the CDR3 is TGTGCCAGCAGCCAACAGGCGAACACTGAAGCTTTCTTT.

This clonotype was seen only a few times. The chain carries TRBV3-1 and TRBJ2-2; the D gene is possibly TRBD1 (5 bases). The germline V and J ends were trimmed by 4 bases and 0 bases, with 12 bases remaining between them. This CDR3 has 16 amino acids. Germline-derived CDR1 and CDR2 are LGHDT and YNNKEL (reference sequence). The CDR3, as DNA: TGTGCCAGCAGCCCCTCCGCGACAGCGAACACCGGGGAGCTGTTTTTT. This translates into CASSPSATANTGELFF.

The chain combines TRBV2 with TRBJ2-3; TRBD2 might be the D (7 bases). V lost 2 bases, J lost 1 base, and 10 bases lay in between. Looked up from germline, CDR1 is SNHLY and CDR2 is FYNNEI. The CDR3 is 15 residues long. The CDR3 DNA is TGTGCCAGCAGTGAATTGCGGGGGCGCACAGATACGCAGTATTTT. Its translation: CASSELRGRTDTQYF.